A selection of T cell receptor beta chains follows, all from one sample in a study of T cell responses to AZD1222 COVID-19 vaccine. Here immunoSEQ multiplex PCR was the method, and the copy in TCRdb shows in-frame clones only, minus some. The sample contains 210,000 or so clones, less than 95% of which appear only once. Sequenced material: peripheral blood, taken 28 days after the second dose of the MenACWY control vaccine. The receptors were sampled from an adult who received the MenACWY meningococcal vaccine as a control. Each CDR3 is given with its conserved first and last residue. A D gene is named only where the DNA matches it firmly. Size is stated for part of the rows, as once, few or many counts, or as a class when the clone is expanded.

V: TRBV28; size: once; J: TRBJ1-5; D: -; DNA: TGTGCCAGCAGTTTCGAGGGGGTGATTCAGCCCCAGCATTTT; CDR3: CASSFEGVIQPQHF
V: TRBV6-5; size: -; J: TRBJ1-1; D: -; DNA: TGTGCCAGCAGTTATAAGGGGTTCAGATTCACTGAAGCTTTCTTT; CDR3: CASSYKGFRFTEAFF
V: TRBV13; size: -; J: TRBJ1-2; D: -; DNA: TGTGCCAGCAGCTTAGTTCGGGACCTCTATGGCTACACCTTC; CDR3: CASSLVRDLYGYTF
V: TRBV27; size: -; J: TRBJ2-7; D: TRBD2; DNA: TGTGCCAGCAGTTTAGGTCCAGCGGGAGGCTCCTACGAGCAGTACTTC; CDR3: CASSLGPAGGSYEQYF
V: TRBV27; size: once; J: TRBJ2-6; D: -; DNA: TGTGCCAGCAGGGGGGGACTTCAGGTCTCTGGGGCCAACGTCCTGACTTTC; CDR3: CASRGGLQVSGANVLTF
V: TRBV5-4; size: -; J: TRBJ2-5; D: TRBD1; DNA: TGTGCCAGCAGCTTGCAAGGACAGGGGTCGGAGACCCAGTACTTC; CDR3: CASSLQGQGSETQYF
V: TRBV20-1; size: -; J: TRBJ1-2; D: TRBD1; DNA: TGCAGTGCTAGTAGGTCCCGCCCCGACGAGGGGGCCTATGGCTACACCTTC; CDR3: CSASRSRPDEGAYGYTF
V: TRBV11-2; size: -; J: TRBJ1-6; D: TRBD1; DNA: TGTGCCAGCAGCTCACAGGGACAGGGTAATTCACCCCTCCACTTT; CDR3: CASSSQGQGNSPLHF
V: TRBV10-3; size: -; J: TRBJ2-5; D: TRBD1; DNA: TGTGCCATCAGAGGAAAGACAGGGCCTCAAGAGACCCAGTACTTC; CDR3: CAIRGKTGPQETQYF
V: TRBV4-1; size: -; J: TRBJ2-7; D: TRBD1; DNA: TGCGCCAGCAGCCCCTATGCGGTAAAGACAGGGGGTACGTACGAGCAGTACTTC; CDR3: CASSPYAVKTGGTYEQYF
V: TRBV5-6; size: few; J: TRBJ1-6; D: TRBD1; DNA: TGTGCCAGCAGCAGGGACAGGGGGTCCTATAATTCACCCCTCCACTTT; CDR3: CASSRDRGSYNSPLHF
V: TRBV28; size: once; J: TRBJ2-1; D: -; DNA: TGTGCCAGCAGTTCTCCGAACAATAATGAGCAGTTCTTC; CDR3: CASSSPNNNEQFF
V: TRBV5-6; size: -; J: TRBJ1-5; D: -; DNA: TGTGCCAGCAGCTCCCTCGAGAGGGAGGGGAATCAGCCCCAGCATTTT; CDR3: CASSSLEREGNQPQHF
V: TRBV5-4; size: -; J: TRBJ2-7; D: TRBD2; DNA: TGTGCCAGCAGCTTGGCCGGGGGGGACGAGCAGTACTTC; CDR3: CASSLAGGDEQYF
V: TRBV9; size: few; J: TRBJ2-3; D: -; DNA: TGTGCCAGCAGCGTAGATGGGCGAGGTACAGATACGCAGTATTTT; CDR3: CASSVDGRGTDTQYF
V: TRBV12-5; size: -; J: TRBJ2-7; D: TRBD2; DNA: TGTGCTAGTGCTCTGAGGGCGGGACTAGCGGATCCCTACGAGCAGTACTTC; CDR3: CASALRAGLADPYEQYF
V: TRBV5-1; size: -; J: TRBJ2-5; D: TRBD2; DNA: TGCGCCAGCAGCTTGGTGGGGACTAGCGTCCAAGAGACCCAGTACTTC; CDR3: CASSLVGTSVQETQYF
V: TRBV6-5; size: -; J: TRBJ2-3; D: TRBD2; DNA: TGTGCCAGTGGACTAGCAGAGTTAGATACGCAGTATTTT; CDR3: CASGLAELDTQYF
V: TRBV15; size: -; J: TRBJ1-1; D: -; DNA: TGTGCCACCAGCAGAGATCCCCCCGGGAACACTGAAGCTTTCTTT; CDR3: CATSRDPPGNTEAFF
V: TRBV25-1; size: -; J: TRBJ2-1; D: -; DNA: TGTGCCAGCAGTGATAAAGGACTTTCGAGCTCCTACAATGAGCAGTTCTTC; CDR3: CASSDKGLSSSYNEQFF
V: TRBV2; size: -; J: TRBJ2-2; D: -; DNA: TGTGCCAGCAGTGAGGAAGGATACACCGGGGAGCTGTTTTTT; CDR3: CASSEEGYTGELFF
V: TRBV7-2; size: -; J: TRBJ2-7; D: TRBD2; DNA: TGTGCCAGCAGCTCGGGACTAGCGGGGGGGTACGAGCAGTACTTC; CDR3: CASSSGLAGGYEQYF
V: TRBV27; size: -; J: TRBJ2-2; D: -; DNA: TGTGCCAGCAGTTGGGGACTCGCGAACACCGGGGAGCTGTTTTTT; CDR3: CASSWGLANTGELFF
V: TRBV14; size: -; J: TRBJ2-5; D: -; DNA: TGTGCCAGCAGCCAAGAAGCCCCTGAGACCCAGTACTTC; CDR3: CASSQEAPETQYF
V: TRBV19; size: -; J: TRBJ1-5; D: -; DNA: TGTGCCAGTAGTGCTGTTAGGGGGGGGCCCCAGCATTTT; CDR3: CASSAVRGGPQHF
V: TRBV4-3; size: -; J: TRBJ2-1; D: TRBD2; DNA: TGCGCCAGCAGCCAAGATGCTAGCGGCAATGAGCAGTTCTTC; CDR3: CASSQDASGNEQFF
V: TRBV28; size: -; J: TRBJ2-1; D: TRBD2; DNA: TGTGCCAGCAGTTTTTGGCGGGGGGACAATGAGCAGTTCTTC; CDR3: CASSFWRGDNEQFF
V: TRBV7-2; size: -; J: TRBJ1-5; D: -; DNA: TGTGCCAGCAGCCCAGGGATGTATAGCAATCAGCCCCAGCATTTT; CDR3: CASSPGMYSNQPQHF
V: TRBV5-4; size: -; J: TRBJ1-1; D: -; DNA: TGTGCCAGCAGCTTGTTCGGTCGAAGGACTGAAGCTTTCTTT; CDR3: CASSLFGRRTEAFF
V: TRBV6-5; size: -; J: TRBJ1-2; D: -; DNA: TGTGCCAGCAGGGCCCGGGGCCACGGCTACACCTTC; CDR3: CASRARGHGYTF
V: TRBV7-8; size: -; J: TRBJ2-3; D: -; DNA: TGTGCCAGCAGCTTCTTGTCTAGCACAGATACGCAGTATTTT; CDR3: CASSFLSSTDTQYF
V: TRBV6-5; size: -; J: TRBJ2-6; D: TRBD2; DNA: TGTGGCATCGGGAGGGGCTCTGGGGCCAACGTCCTGACTTTC; CDR3: CGIGRGSGANVLTF
V: TRBV28; size: -; J: TRBJ1-2; D: -; DNA: TGTGCCAGCAGTTTTGTTCCGACAGCCACGCGGGGCTACACCTTC; CDR3: CASSFVPTATRGYTF